The 18 T cell receptor beta chains below come from one sample, sequenced in a study of blood T cell repertoires in COVID-19. This table comes from immunoSEQ multiplex PCR, and its TCRdb copy is limited to in-frame clones, with some not included. The sample shows roughly 350,000 clones, roughly 85% of them seen only once. The sequenced sample was peripheral blood. All receptors derive from a woman under 30 with acute or convalescent COVID-19.

This sequence joins TRBV5-1 and TRBJ2-2; 7 nucleotides match TRBD1. V was pared by 9 bases and J by 2 bases, with 10 bases of the junction left unmatched. The germline CDR1 and CDR2 sequences are SGHRS and YFSETQ. The CDR3 consists of 15 residues. In nucleotides, the CDR3 is TGCGCCATCGAAAAGGACAGGCGAAACACCGGGGAGCTGTTTTTT. It specifies CAIEKDRRNTGELFF.

This chain uses TRBV24-1 with TRBJ2-5; 9 bases line up with TRBD1. The CDR3 has 16 residues. Germline trimming cut 4 bases from V and 5 bases from J; bases unmatched to any gene: 10. Per germline, CDR1 KGHDR and CDR2 SFDVKD. CDR3 in amino acids: CATSESSGTGRETQYF. The DNA of the CDR3 is TGTGCCACCAGTGAGTCGTCCGGGACAGGGCGTGAGACCCAGTACTTC.

V gene TRBV11-2 combines with J gene TRBJ2-3; the D gene is possibly TRBD2 (6 bases). The V gene lost 3 bases and the J gene lost 0 bases, with 10 bases spanning the gap. This CDR3 has 15 residues. Germline V CDR1 and CDR2: SGHAT, FQNNGV. CDR3 bases: TGTGCCAGCAGCTTGGAGGGAGGAAGCACAGATACGCAGTATTTT. Translating gives CASSLEGGSTDTQYF. Complete variable domain (other parts from reference TRBV11-2 and TRBJ2-3): EAGVAQSPRYKIIEKRQSVAFWCNPISGHATLYWYQQILGQGPKLLIQFQNNGVVDDSQLPKDRFSAERLKGVDSTLKIQPAKLEDSAVYLCASSLEGGSTDTQYFGPGTRLTVL.

The rearrangement uses TRBV7-6 and TRBJ1-4; TRBD1 matches at 9 bases. Germline V gene lookup returns CDR1 SGHVS and CDR2 FNYEAQ. The V gene end was trimmed by 3 bases and the J gene end by 6 bases; junction bases not matched to a gene: 5. The CDR3 spans 15 residues. CDR3 coding DNA: TGTGCCAGCAGCTTTGGACAGGGGCGGCATGAAAAACTGTTTTTT. Residues: CASSFGQGRHEKLFF.

The J gene is TRBJ2-5, the V gene TRBV2, with D unresolved. CDR1 and CDR2 (germline): SNHLY, FYNNEI. There are 14 residues in the CDR3. V was clipped by 4 bases and J by 1 base, with 10 bases between them. The CDR3 reads CASSGTEIQETQYF. The CDR3 bases are TGTGCCAGCAGTGGAACAGAGATCCAAGAGACCCAGTACTTC. Using reference TRBV2 and TRBJ2-5 for the parts outside the CDR3, the full variable domain is EPEVTQTPSHQVTQMGQEVILRCVPISNHLYFYWYRQILGQKVEFLVSFYNNEISEKSEIFDDQFSVERPDGSNFTLKIRSTKLEDSAMYFCASSGTEIQETQYFGPGTRLLVL.

The chain carries TRBV6-6 and TRBJ2-2; D ambiguous. Germline V gene lookup returns CDR1 MNHNY and CDR2 SVGAGI (reference sequence). The V end lost 7 bases, the J end lost 0 bases, and 12 bases lay between the germline ends. The length of the CDR3 is 15 residues. The chain's CDR3 is CASTRARTNTGELFF. CDR3 nucleotides: TGTGCCAGCACGCGAGCCCGCACGAACACCGGGGAGCTGTTTTTT.

V is TRBV5-1 and J is TRBJ1-6; D possibly corresponds to TRBD1 (5 bases). Germline V gene sequence: CDR1 SGHRS, CDR2 YFSETQ. The CDR3 runs 15 residues. With 0 bases removed from V and 6 bases from J, the gap between germline ends came to 10 bases. Here the CDR3 reads CASSLDQGGNSPLHF. The DNA for the CDR3 is TGCGCCAGCAGCTTGGACCAGGGTGGTAATTCACCCCTCCACTTT.

The CDR3 DNA sequence: TGCGCCAGCAGCCTCACGTCCGGGACAGGACTTGGAGTCACCGGGGAGCTGTTTTTT. Translation gives CASSLTSGTGLGVTGELFF. This chain uses TRBV4-1 with TRBJ2-2; TRBD1 matches at 8 bases. The CDR3 has 19 amino acids. Germline V CDR1 and CDR2: MGHRA, YSYEKL. V was pared by 4 bases and J by 4 bases, with 17 bases of the junction left unmatched.

This chain joins TRBV7-6 and TRBJ2-3, with no clear D. There are 15 residues in the CDR3. V was cut by 1 base and J by 3 bases, with 11 bases left in between. CDR1 is SGHVS, CDR2 FNYEAQ, per germline. CDR3 in DNA: TGTGCCAGCAGCTTAGTTCCGATTCAGACAGATACGCAGTATTTT. Protein: CASSLVPIQTDTQYF.

This clone turned up a few times. V is TRBV6-5 and J is TRBJ2-3; 11 positions agree with TRBD2. With 7 bases clipped from V and 6 bases from J, the junction kept 9 bases outside the gene matches. Germline CDR1 reads MNHEY; CDR2 reads SVGAGI. The CDR3 totals 15 residues. CDR3: CASTRTSGQEDTQYF. The CDR3 DNA reads as TGTGCCAGCACCCGGACTAGCGGGCAGGAGGATACGCAGTATTTT.

The chain links TRBV12-5 to TRBJ1-5; no definite D call. V lost 3 bases to trimming and J lost 11 bases, with 11 bases between them. Germline CDR1 LGHNT, CDR2 FRNRAP. CDR3 size: 12 residues. Here the CDR3 reads CASGFQREAQHF. Here the CDR3 DNA reads TGTGCTAGTGGTTTCCAACGGGAAGCCCAGCATTTT. The full variable domain, completed using reference TRBV12-5 and TRBJ1-5, is DARVTQTPRHKVTEMGQEVTMRCQPILGHNTVFWYRQTMMQGLELLAYFRNRAPLDDSGMPKDRFSAEMPDATLATLKIQPSEPRDSAVYFCASGFQREAQHFGDGTRLSIL.

The chain couples TRBV5-1 to TRBJ2-5, with 8 nucleotides matching TRBD1. The CDR3 loop spans 14 amino acids. Per germline, CDR1 SGHRS and CDR2 YFSETQ. Trimming at V came to 4 bases and at J to 5 bases, leaving 7 bases not matched to a gene. CDR3 protein: CASSLRTGRETQYF. CDR3 coding DNA: TGCGCCAGCAGCCTACGGACAGGGCGGGAGACCCAGTACTTC.

This chain uses TRBV19 with TRBJ1-2; 8 nucleotides line up with TRBD1. CDR1 is LNHDA, CDR2 SQIVND, per germline (reference sequence). This CDR3 is 15 amino acids long. The V and J ends lost 7 bases and 8 bases, in that order; junction bases with no gene match: 15. In DNA form, the CDR3 reads TGTGCCAGTAACGCACCGGGACAGGCGGACGCAGGCTACACCTTC. It translates to CASNAPGQADAGYTF.

This sequence joins TRBV24-1 and TRBJ2-7; D is undetermined. The germline V and J ends were trimmed by 2 bases and 4 bases, with 5 bases remaining between them. The CDR3 runs 12 residues. Germline values: CDR1 KGHDR, CDR2 SFDVKD. CDR3 DNA sequence: TGTGCCACCAGTGATTCTAGATACGAGCAGTACTTC. Protein: CATSDSRYEQYF.

The J gene is TRBJ2-3, the V gene TRBV3-1 (or the pseudogene TRBV3-2), with TRBD2 identical over 10 bases. From germline, CDR1 is LGHDT and CDR2 YNNKEL (reference sequence). The CDR3 runs 16 residues. V was clipped by 1 base and J by 2 bases; unmatched bases: 3. CDR3 DNA: TGTGCCAGCAGCCAAGGAGCGGGGGGGCCCACAGATACGCAGTATTTT. This gives the protein CASSQGAGGPTDTQYF.

This rearrangement joins TRBV5-6 to TRBJ2-1, with 15 bases aligning to TRBD2. This CDR3 spans 15 amino acids. Unmatched junction bases numbered 2, after V lost 3 bases and J lost 7 bases. The germline gives CDR1 SGHDT, CDR2 YYEEEE. The CDR3 DNA reads as TGTGCCAGCAGCTCCGGGACTAGCGGGAGGAATGAGCAGTTCTTC. Amino acids: CASSSGTSGRNEQFF.

This clone was counted between two and nine times. This chain connects TRBV19 to TRBJ1-2; 9 positions match TRBD1. Germline V gene data show CDR1 as LNHDA and CDR2 as SQIVND (reference sequence). The CDR3 is 18 amino acids. J gave up 4 bases and V 3 bases, and 15 bases lay outside the gene matches. The CDR3 DNA follows: TGTGCCAGTAGTATTGTCAATCTGGGGACAGGGCTCCCCTATGGCTACACCTTC. Translated, it gives CASSIVNLGTGLPYGYTF. Variable domain in full (rest from reference TRBV19 and TRBJ1-2): DGGITQSPKYLFRKEGQNVTLSCEQNLNHDAMYWYRQDPGQGLRLIYYSQIVNDFQKGDIAEGYSVSREKKESFPLTVTSAQKNPTAFYLCASSIVNLGTGLPYGYTFGSGTRLTVV.

The V call is TRBV5-4, the J call TRBJ2-5, with 10 bases aligning to TRBD2. The CDR3 has 15 residues. V trimming: 3 bases; J trimming: 5 bases; junction bases outside the gene matches: 7. From germline, CDR1 is SGHNT and CDR2 YYREEE (reference sequence). The CDR3 coding sequence is TGTGCCAGCAGCTGGAGCGGGAGGGCCGGTGAGACCCAGTACTTC. It translates to CASSWSGRAGETQYF.